This T cell receptor (beta chain) appears in the sequencing data of a study of blood T cell repertoires in COVID-19. Sequenced by immunoSEQ multiplex PCR; TCRdb stores in-frame clones only, minus some. The table lists hundreds of thousands of clones, approximately 90% of them singletons. Symptom resolution, clearance, or two negative PCRs marked the recovered donors of Cohort 3. With V trimmed by 2 bases and J by 8 bases, 7 bases remained unmatched. CDR3 length: 14 amino acids. The germline gives CDR1 LGHDT, CDR2 YNNKEL (reference sequence). Sequences were obtained from PBMCs or T cells enriched from blood (not recorded which). The receptor's source is a woman aged 55-70 years who had recovered from COVID-19. The chain has TRBV3-1 (or the pseudogene TRBV3-2) and TRBJ1-1, with TRBD1 matching 8 bases. This CDR3 is CASSQRDRNQEAFF. CDR3 nucleotides: TGTGCCAGCAGCCAACGGGACAGGAATCAGGAAGCTTTCTTT.